Each of the 3 T cell receptor beta chains below was sequenced from the same sample in a study of cytomegalovirus exposure and HLA in healthy donors. The assay was immunoSEQ multiplex PCR, and TCRdb's table has in-frame clones only and misses some. Altogether 300,000 to 450,000 clones are present, around 86% being singletons, with the ten largest covering around 0.8%. The sample comprised PBMCs. These receptors originate from a woman aged 18-29 years in good health and CMV-seronegative.

The gene calls are TRBV27 and TRBJ2-7; maybe TRBD2 (5 bases). The CDR3 has 15 residues. With 2 bases removed from V and 0 bases from J, the gap between germline ends came to 11 bases. Per the germline V gene, CDR1 is MNHEY and CDR2 is SMNVEV (reference sequence). CDR3 region: CASSLVAGHSYEQYF. The CDR3, as DNA: TGTGCCAGCAGTTTAGTGGCGGGTCACTCCTACGAGCAGTACTTC.

This clone was picked up one time. This rearrangement joins TRBV29-1 to TRBJ2-1; 10 nucleotides align to TRBD2. The CDR3 extends over 17 amino acids. The germline V gene has CDR1 SQVTM and CDR2 ANQGSEA. Trimming cost V 0 bases and J 6 bases; bases outside gene matches: 11. CDR3 nucleotides: TGCAGCGTTGAAGATCCTTTTGGACTAGCGGAACCCAATGAGCAGTTCTTC. This codes for CSVEDPFGLAEPNEQFF.

This chain links TRBV2 with TRBJ1-4, with D tentatively TRBD1 (6 bases). There are 14 residues in the CDR3. Trimming left V 4 bases short and J 4 bases short, with 10 bases between. In germline, CDR1 is SNHLY, CDR2 FYNNEI. The CDR3 region is CASSGQGYNEKLFF. CDR3 nucleotides: TGTGCCAGCAGTGGGCAGGGGTATAATGAAAAACTGTTTTTT.